Listed here are 18 T cell receptor beta chains from one sample, sequenced in a study of blood T cell repertoires in COVID-19. Sequencing used immunoSEQ multiplex PCR; TCRdb keeps in-frame clones, though not all of them. The table has roughly 200,000 clones, 87% seen once. The sample consisted of PBMCs or T cells enriched from blood (not recorded which). The receptors here all came from a woman aged 25 to 39 who had recovered from COVID-19.

This clone was observed a single time. The V and J genes are TRBV23-1 and TRBJ2-1; D unclear. TRBV23-1 is flagged as an ORF with uncertain function. V was trimmed by 4 bases and J by 5 bases, leaving 15 bases between them. CDR3 length: 15 residues. CDR3 protein: CASSPHRYSNNEQFF. In nucleotides, the CDR3 is TGCGCCAGCAGTCCACACCGGTATAGCAACAATGAGCAGTTCTTC.

The rearrangement joins TRBV7-9 to TRBJ1-1, with a weak D call TRBD1 (5 bases). CDR3 size: 14 residues. Germline-derived CDR1 and CDR2 are SEHNR and FQNEAQ (reference sequence). Trimming pared 6 bases from V and 3 bases from J, leaving 14 bases between. CDR3 DNA: TGTGCCAGCAGTGCGGGACCCAGCCACACTGAAGCTTTCTTT. It yields the protein CASSAGPSHTEAFF.

J is TRBJ2-7 and V is TRBV30; no clear D. Trimming shortened V by 0 bases and J by 3 bases, and 12 bases separated the two germline ends. The germline gives CDR1 GTSNPN, CDR2 SVGIG (reference sequence). The CDR3 runs 14 residues. The CDR3 is CAWSVGDTDYEQYF. CDR3 bases: TGTGCCTGGAGTGTTGGTGACACCGACTACGAGCAGTACTTC. The entire variable domain, with the rest obtained from reference TRBV30 and TRBJ2-7, is as follows: SQTIHQWPATLVQPVGSPLSLECTVEGTSNPNLYWYRQAAGRGLQLLFYSVGIGQISSEVPQNLSASRPQDRQFILSSKKLLLSDSGFYLCAWSVGDTDYEQYFGPGTRLTVT.

The chain links TRBV19 to TRBJ1-1; TRBD1 matches at 8 bases. The ends lost 3 bases at V and 0 bases at J; junction bases unmatched: 6. The CDR3 spans 16 residues. CDR1 and CDR2 from the germline V gene are LNHDA and SQIVND (reference sequence). CDR3 DNA: TGTGCCAGTAGTATTCGTCAGGGGGCTTTGAACACTGAAGCTTTCTTT. This gives the protein CASSIRQGALNTEAFF.

The gene calls are TRBV7-3 and TRBJ1-1; tentatively, D is TRBD1 (5 bases). This CDR3 has 14 amino acids. V lost 6 bases and J 0 bases, leaving 11 bases between the germline ends. Germline V lookup: CDR1 SGHTA, CDR2 FQGTGA. CDR3 region: CASSFDSLNTEAFF. DNA for the CDR3: TGTGCCAGCAGTTTTGACAGTTTGAACACTGAAGCTTTCTTT. The full variable domain, its missing parts supplied by reference TRBV7-3 and TRBJ1-1, is GAGVSQTPSNKVTEKGKYVELRCDPISGHTALYWYRQSLGQGPEFLIYFQGTGAADDSGLPNDRFFAVRPEGSVSTLKIQRTERGDSAVYLCASSFDSLNTEAFFGQGTRLTVV.

J is TRBJ2-1 and V is TRBV6-2 or TRBV6-3; tentative D call: TRBD2 (5 bases). The ends were cut back, 5 bases at V and 8 bases at J, with 13 bases in the middle. CDR1 is MNHEY, CDR2 SVGEGT, per germline. This CDR3 has 13 residues. In nucleotides, the CDR3 is TGTGCCAGCAGTAGAGGGCAGGACGATGAGCAGTTCTTC. It encodes CASSRGQDDEQFF.

The CDR3 reads CASSLATGIRSNEQFF. The DNA for the CDR3 is TGCGCCAGCAGCTTGGCTACAGGGATTCGATCCAATGAGCAGTTCTTC. The J gene is TRBJ2-1, the V gene TRBV5-1; weak D call: TRBD1 (6 bases). This CDR3 region has 16 residues. Trimming removed 0 bases from V and 6 bases from J, with 16 bases in between. CDR1 SGHRS and CDR2 YFSETQ come from the germline V gene.

This chain connects TRBV5-6 to TRBJ1-3; D is perhaps TRBD1 (5 bases). The V gene's germline CDR1 is SGHDT and CDR2 YYEEEE. V was clipped by 4 bases and J by 0 bases, with 14 bases between them. There are 16 residues in the CDR3. In nucleotides, the CDR3 is TGTGCCAGCAGCGTCCAAGGGGATTACTCTGGAAACACCATATATTTT. Translation: CASSVQGDYSGNTIYF.

The chain employs TRBV20-1 and TRBJ1-4; TRBD1 is a possible D gene (5 bases). Germline loops: CDR1 DFQATT, CDR2 SNEGSKA (reference sequence). The ends were cut back, 3 bases at V and 10 bases at J, with 18 bases in the middle. This CDR3 spans 14 amino acids. CDR3 nucleotides: TGCAGTGCTAGTGGGTCCGATGGAAGGGGAAAACTGTTTTTT. As protein: CSASGSDGRGKLFF.

The rearrangement uses TRBV27 and TRBJ2-1; no firm D call. The length of the CDR3 is 14 residues. Germline loops: CDR1 MNHEY, CDR2 SMNVEV (reference sequence). V lost 2 bases, J lost 1 base, and 6 bases lay in between. In DNA, the CDR3 is TGTGCCAGCAGTTTAGGGCAGTCCTACAATGAGCAGTTCTTC. Protein: CASSLGQSYNEQFF.

The V call is TRBV2, the J call TRBJ2-2; D not resolved. Germline V gives CDR1 SNHLY, CDR2 FYNNEI. The CDR3 is made up of 16 amino acids. Trimming left V 0 bases short and J 2 bases short, with 10 bases between. The DNA of the CDR3 is TGTGCCAGCAGTGAAGCCACACAGATTAACACCGGGGAGCTGTTTTTT. Encoded protein: CASSEATQINTGELFF.

The chain is built from TRBV2 and TRBJ1-2; maybe TRBD1 (5 bases). Trimming stripped 5 bases from V and 2 bases from J, with 9 bases between. The CDR3 contains 13 residues. Germline V gene data show CDR1 as SNHLY and CDR2 as FYNNEI. This chain's CDR3 is CASSLDSNYGYTF. CDR3 DNA: TGTGCCAGCAGTCTAGACAGCAACTATGGCTACACCTTC.

The count of this clone is one. The chain carries TRBV12-3 or TRBV12-4 and TRBJ1-2, with D perhaps TRBD1 (6 bases). Deletions cut 5 bases from V and 5 bases from J, with 12 bases between. The CDR3 is 13 amino acids. CDR3 nucleotide sequence: TGTGCCAGCAGTGGGGGACACCAGTATGGCTACACCTTC. Residues: CASSGGHQYGYTF.

The chain recombines TRBV6-4 with TRBJ1-1; tentatively, D is TRBD1 (6 bases). V lost 6 bases to trimming and J lost 11 bases, with 13 bases between them. Germline V gene data show CDR1 as MRHNA and CDR2 as SNTAGT. The CDR3 length is 11 residues. The CDR3 region is CASRFGGQAFF. For the CDR3, the DNA is TGTGCCAGCAGGTTCGGGGGGCAGGCTTTCTTT.

The chain couples TRBV5-4 to TRBJ2-3; D might be TRBD1 (7 bases). This CDR3 region has 15 residues. The germline CDR1 and CDR2 sequences are SGHNT and YYREEE (reference sequence). Trimming took off 3 bases at V and 0 bases at J, with 11 bases between the two ends. CDR3 bases: TGTGCCAGCAGCTCAGGGGGGTATAGCACAGATACGCAGTATTTT. It yields the protein CASSSGGYSTDTQYF.

The gene calls are TRBV25-1 and TRBJ2-5; TRBD1 might be the D (6 bases). CDR1 is MGHDK and CDR2 is SYGVNS in the germline V gene. The CDR3 has 13 amino acids. V lost 4 bases and J 7 bases, leaving 13 bases between the germline ends. CDR3 coding DNA: TGTGCCAGCAGTGGGACAGCCAGTTGGACCCAGTACTTC. This gives the protein CASSGTASWTQYF.

The chain has TRBV7-2 and TRBJ1-4; D is unresolved. CDR1 SGHTA and CDR2 FQGNSA come from the germline V gene. This CDR3 has 13 amino acids. Trimming pared 5 bases from V and 6 bases from J, leaving 10 bases between. This chain's CDR3 is CASSRPSDEKLFF. In DNA form, the CDR3 reads TGTGCCAGCAGCCGCCCATCGGATGAAAAACTGTTTTTT.

This chain uses TRBV5-3 with TRBJ1-5, with 10 bases that match TRBD1. TRBV5-3 is marked as an open reading frame, function uncertain. Losses at the gene ends were 4 bases for V and 4 bases for J; bases not matched to a gene: 8. This CDR3 contains 16 residues. CDR3 sequence (DNA): TGTGCCAGAAGCCCTATGACAGGGGGCCTAAATCAGCCCCAGCATTTT. Amino acid sequence: CARSPMTGGLNQPQHF.